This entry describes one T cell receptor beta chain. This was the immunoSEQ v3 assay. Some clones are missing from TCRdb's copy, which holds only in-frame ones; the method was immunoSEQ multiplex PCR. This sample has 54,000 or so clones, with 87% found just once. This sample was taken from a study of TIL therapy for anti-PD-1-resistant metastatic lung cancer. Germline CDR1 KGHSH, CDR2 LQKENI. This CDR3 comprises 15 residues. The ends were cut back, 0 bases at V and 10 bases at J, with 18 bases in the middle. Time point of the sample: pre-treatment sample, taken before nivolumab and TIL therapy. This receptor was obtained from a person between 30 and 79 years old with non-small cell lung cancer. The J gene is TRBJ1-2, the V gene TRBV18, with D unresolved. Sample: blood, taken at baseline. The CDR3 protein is CASSPPEGTAGHYTF. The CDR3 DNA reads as TGTGCCAGCTCACCACCGGAGGGAACGGCGGGTCACTACACCTTC.